The rows below give T cell receptor beta chains drawn from one sample of a study of blood T cell repertoires in COVID-19. TCRdb keeps only in-frame clones here, not all; method: immunoSEQ multiplex PCR. The sample consists of about 54,000 clones, 75% to 90% of them appearing once. Sequences were obtained from peripheral blood. All receptors derive from a human donor in a cohort sampled during active COVID-19. Each CDR3 is given without its conserved first and last residue. D genes are given only for firm matches. Where a row states a size, it is once, few, many or the class of an expanded clone; other rows omit it.

CDR3	V	D	J	size	length
ASSPGGLTDTQY	TRBV18	NA	TRBJ2-3	NA	12
ASTYRVLDSNQPQH	TRBV6-6	NA	TRBJ1-5	NA	14
ASSPGDSRNYGYT	TRBV4-1	TRBD1	TRBJ1-2	NA	13
ASSPLTGGEGRETQY	TRBV6-8	TRBD1	TRBJ2-5	NA	15
ASSPLAGEAYEQY	TRBV6-2/TRBV6-3	TRBD2	TRBJ2-7	NA	13
ASSYGDSQKLF	TRBV6-6	NA	TRBJ1-4	NA	11
ASSYGTGGQPQH	TRBV6-5	NA	TRBJ1-5	NA	12
ASSLQGQGVNTEAF	TRBV11-2	TRBD1	TRBJ1-1	NA	14
ASSQGLGTDTQY	TRBV4-3	NA	TRBJ2-3	NA	12
ASSEFWENEQF	TRBV10-1	NA	TRBJ2-1	once	11
ASNEGGRTGELF	TRBV5-1	NA	TRBJ2-2	NA	12
ASSYRDNSPLH	TRBV14	NA	TRBJ1-6	NA	11
ASSPPLRDEQY	TRBV12-3/TRBV12-4	NA	TRBJ2-7	once	11
ASSLGLAGGPAGELF	TRBV5-6	TRBD2	TRBJ2-2	NA	15
ASSDDVKRVATDTQY	TRBV18	NA	TRBJ2-3	NA	15
ASSTPGLAGGPRAYNEQF	TRBV7-9	TRBD2	TRBJ2-1	NA	18
ASSLGGRFADTQY	TRBV5-1	NA	TRBJ2-3	NA	13
ASSSSGRYSYNEQF	TRBV5-6	NA	TRBJ2-1	NA	14
ASSPTGGTDGYT	TRBV3-1/TRBV3-2	TRBD1	TRBJ1-2	NA	12
ASSLSSRQGGEKLF	TRBV5-1	TRBD1	TRBJ1-4	NA	14
ASSLRGADTQY	TRBV12-3/TRBV12-4	TRBD2	TRBJ2-3	NA	11
ASSRGGGSYNEQF	TRBV19	TRBD2	TRBJ2-1	NA	13
ASDRSNTGELF	TRBV7-2	NA	TRBJ2-2	NA	11
ASSQGDSLRPQH	TRBV3-1/TRBV3-2	NA	TRBJ1-5	NA	12
SVRETTRTEAF	TRBV29-1	NA	TRBJ1-1	NA	11
ASSHSPRQGLGTDTQY	TRBV5-4	TRBD1	TRBJ2-3	NA	16
ASSLSVAGDTQY	TRBV27	TRBD2	TRBJ2-3	NA	12
ASSPEIGGTYAF	TRBV5-4	NA	TRBJ1-1	NA	12
ASSAGGYEQY	TRBV2	NA	TRBJ2-7	NA	10
ASRRQGATEQF	TRBV12-3/TRBV12-4	TRBD1	TRBJ2-1	NA	11
ASSQETGGAGNIQY	TRBV4-2	TRBD1	TRBJ2-4	NA	14
ASRDRGPYEQY	TRBV6-5	TRBD1	TRBJ2-7	NA	11
ASATSGSYNEQF	TRBV7-6	TRBD2	TRBJ2-1	NA	12
ASSEGGVSIQQF	TRBV10-2	NA	TRBJ2-1	NA	12
AIRPEYPSSEAF	TRBV6-5	NA	TRBJ1-1	NA	12
ASSAGLAGTIYNEQF	TRBV9	TRBD2	TRBJ2-1	NA	15
ASSLRDRVTAGELF	TRBV7-6	TRBD1	TRBJ2-2	NA	14